This is a list of T cell receptor beta chains from one sample in a study of cytomegalovirus exposure and HLA in healthy donors. Only in-frame clones appear in the TCRdb table, and some are missing; sequencing was by immunoSEQ multiplex PCR. The table records approximately 130,000 clones, approximately 86% of them present only once. Sequencing was carried out using PBMCs. These receptors came from a boy aged 5-17 years in good health and CMV-seronegative. Both conserved end residues are part of each CDR3. D genes are given only for firm matches. Some rows have no size entry. The others give once, few or many, or a class for an expanded clone.

J,V,size,D,CDR3,DNA
TRBJ2-7,TRBV7-9,.,TRBD1,CASSPRQGPSYEQYF,TGTGCCAGCAGCCCCCGACAGGGGCCCTCCTACGAGCAGTACTTC
TRBJ2-3,TRBV29-1,.,.,CSVTDGEDTQYF,TGCAGCGTTACCGACGGAGAAGATACGCAGTATTTT
TRBJ1-1,TRBV5-1,.,TRBD1,CASRDTGGAGTEAFF,TGCGCCAGCAGGGACACAGGGGGCGCAGGCACTGAAGCTTTCTTT
TRBJ2-7,TRBV4-2,.,.,CASSQDDSLSYEQYF,TGTGCCAGCAGCCAAGATGACAGCCTATCCTACGAGCAGTACTTC
TRBJ2-2,TRBV5-1,once,TRBD2,CASSHRTSGGARTGELFF,TGCGCCAGCAGCCACCGGACTAGCGGGGGGGCGCGGACCGGGGAGCTGTTTTTT
TRBJ2-5,TRBV7-9,.,TRBD2,CAGSGGEETQYF,TGTGCCGGAAGCGGGGGCGAGGAGACCCAGTACTTC
TRBJ2-1,TRBV10-3,.,TRBD1,CATDGQGDGNEQFF,TGTGCCACCGATGGACAGGGGGATGGCAATGAGCAGTTCTTC
TRBJ1-4,TRBV9,.,TRBD1,CASSVDREIGEKLFF,TGTGCCAGCAGCGTGGACAGGGAAATTGGTGAAAAACTGTTTTTT
TRBJ1-3,TRBV6-1,.,.,CASSEAATGGNTIYF,TGTGCCAGCAGTGAAGCTGCGACGGGGGGAAACACCATATATTTT
TRBJ2-1,TRBV5-1,.,TRBD2,CASSLVLAGYFYNEQFF,TGCGCCAGCAGCTTGGTTCTAGCGGGGTACTTCTACAATGAGCAGTTCTTC
TRBJ2-7,TRBV30,.,.,CAWSVGGTSYEQYF,TGTGCCTGGAGTGTAGGAGGGACCTCCTACGAGCAGTACTTC
TRBJ1-4,TRBV5-4,.,.,CASSRQGRDEKLFF,TGTGCCAGCAGCAGGCAGGGTAGGGATGAAAAACTGTTTTTT
TRBJ2-1,TRBV30,.,.,CAWGDNNEQFF,TGTGCCTGGGGGGACAACAATGAGCAGTTCTTC
TRBJ1-2,TRBV30,.,.,CARDKVYGYTF,TGTGCCCGGGACAAGGTCTATGGCTACACCTTC
TRBJ1-2,TRBV10-3,few,.,CAIKTDNYGYTF,TGTGCCATCAAAACAGATAACTATGGCTACACCTTC
TRBJ2-1,TRBV5-1,.,TRBD1,CASSPPGTDYNEQFF,TGCGCCAGCAGCCCTCCCGGGACAGATTACAATGAGCAGTTCTTC
TRBJ2-1,TRBV7-2,.,.,CASSLGLWENEQFF,TGTGCCAGCAGCTTAGGTCTTTGGGAGAATGAGCAGTTCTTC
TRBJ1-1,TRBV15,.,.,CATSRDGAGEITEAFF,TGTGCCACCAGCAGAGATGGGGCAGGGGAGATCACTGAAGCTTTCTTT
TRBJ1-2,TRBV7-2,.,.,CASTKARAGYGYTF,TGTGCCAGCACCAAAGCGCGGGCTGGGTATGGCTACACCTTC
TRBJ1-4,TRBV9,few,.,CASSVAGGVNEKLFF,TGTGCCAGCAGCGTAGCGGGGGGGGTTAATGAAAAACTGTTTTTT
TRBJ1-4,TRBV29-1,.,.,CSVLPPGVTNEKLFF,TGCAGCGTCCTACCCCCGGGTGTAACTAATGAAAAACTGTTTTTT
TRBJ1-2,TRBV25-1,.,.,CASSETTVLGYTF,TGTGCCAGCAGTGAAACGACAGTCCTTGGCTACACCTTC
TRBJ2-1,TRBV15,.,.,CATNNLARSSYNEQFF,TGTGCCACAAATAACCTAGCGAGAAGCTCCTACAATGAGCAGTTCTTC
TRBJ1-5,TRBV27,once,.,CASSPYSNQPQHF,TGTGCCAGCAGTCCCTATAGCAATCAGCCCCAGCATTTT
TRBJ2-2,TRBV7-7,.,.,CASSPGTPKGELFF,TGTGCCAGCAGCCCCGGGACACCTAAAGGGGAGCTGTTTTTT
TRBJ2-5,TRBV5-6,once,TRBD2,CASSLIGSGGIEETQYF,TGTGCCAGCAGCTTGATAGGTAGCGGGGGGATTGAAGAGACCCAGTACTTC
TRBJ2-1,TRBV5-1,.,TRBD2,CASSRSGSLHEQFF,TGCGCCAGCAGCCGGAGCGGGAGCCTCCATGAGCAGTTCTTC
TRBJ1-2,TRBV19,.,.,CASSISYYGYTF,TGTGCCAGTAGTATATCTTACTATGGCTACACCTTC
TRBJ2-3,TRBV10-1,.,.,CASTRDTDTQYF,TGCGCCAGCACGCGGGACACAGATACGCAGTATTTT
TRBJ1-2,TRBV7-9,.,.,CASSLTQGNYGYTF,TGTGCCAGCAGCCTAACTCAGGGAAACTATGGCTACACCTTC
TRBJ1-5,TRBV29-1,.,TRBD1,CSATTGGLNQPQHF,TGCAGCGCTACGACAGGGGGCCTCAATCAGCCCCAGCATTTT
TRBJ2-7,TRBV10-3,.,.,CAISEMGGEPEQYF,TGTGCCATCAGTGAGATGGGGGGTGAGCCCGAGCAGTACTTC
TRBJ2-3,TRBV9,.,TRBD2,CASSERMGLSVPPDTQYF,TGTGCCAGCAGCGAGAGGATGGGACTATCAGTTCCCCCTGATACGCAGTATTTT